Presented here are 6 T cell receptor beta chains from one specimen sequenced in a study of shared clonotypes between healthy human individuals. Terminally differentiated effector memory CD45RA+ cells were left out of the naive CD8 fraction, which was CD45RO-negative and positively selected for CCR7. Method: immunoSEQ multiplex PCR; TCRdb's copy keeps in-frame clones and lacks some. Of more than 2 million clones listed, about 95% are singletons. The sample was naive CD8+ T cells sorted from blood. These receptors were obtained from a man aged 18 to 29 in good health.

This rearrangement joins TRBV7-9 to TRBJ2-1; D is possibly TRBD2 (6 bases). The germline V and J ends were trimmed by 8 bases and 4 bases, with 15 bases remaining between them. CDR1 is SEHNR and CDR2 is FQNEAQ in the germline V gene (reference sequence). CDR3 length equals 14 residues. The CDR3 is CASLTSSDYNEQFF. CDR3 sequence (DNA): TGTGCCAGCCTAACTAGCAGCGATTACAATGAGCAGTTCTTC. Together with reference TRBV7-9 and TRBJ2-1, the CDR3 gives the full variable domain: DTGVSQNPRHKITKRGQNVTFRCDPISEHNRLYWYRQTLGQGPEFLTYFQNEAQLEKSRLLSDRFSAERPKGSFSTLEIQRTEQGDSAMYLCASLTSSDYNEQFFGPGTRLTVL.

The chain has TRBV27 and TRBJ2-7; 8 bases are shared with TRBD2. The CDR3 sequence is 15 residues long. V shed 7 bases, J shed 5 bases, and the junction held 13 bases outside the gene matches. The germline V gene has CDR1 MNHEY and CDR2 SMNVEV (reference sequence). The CDR3 DNA reads as TGTGCCAGCACATCTCCGGGACTAGGGATAGACGAGCAGTACTTC. It translates to CASTSPGLGIDEQYF.

The rearrangement links TRBV2 to TRBJ1-6, with TRBD1 matching over 9 bases. Looked up from germline, CDR1 is SNHLY and CDR2 is FYNNEI. Losses at the gene ends were 9 bases for V and 7 bases for J; bases not matched to a gene: 4. The CDR3 is 13 residues long. CDR3 amino acids: CASQDRGNSPLHF. The CDR3, as DNA: TGTGCCAGTCAGGACAGGGGCAATTCACCCCTCCACTTT.

CDR3 sequence (DNA): TGTGCCAGCAGCTCGCCGGGACAGGACTATGGCTACACCTTC. Protein sequence: CASSSPGQDYGYTF. The rearrangement joins TRBV5-8 to TRBJ1-2; TRBD1 matches 8 bases. Germline V CDR1 and CDR2: SGHTS, YDEGEE. V trimming: 3 bases; J trimming: 3 bases; junction bases outside the gene matches: 4. This CDR3 is 14 amino acids long.

V gene TRBV5-4 combines with J gene TRBJ1-1; D possibly corresponds to TRBD1 (6 bases). V was cut by 0 bases and J by 4 bases, with 10 bases left in between. Germline V gene sequence: CDR1 SGHNT, CDR2 YYREEE (reference sequence). This CDR3 is built from 14 residues. In DNA, the CDR3 is TGTGCCAGCAGCTTGGAGGGACACCCCACTGAAGCTTTCTTT. This gives the protein CASSLEGHPTEAFF. The variable domain in full, completed from reference TRBV5-4 and TRBJ1-1, reads ETGVTQSPTHLIKTRGQQVTLRCSSQSGHNTVSWYQQALGQGPQFIFQYYREEENGRGNFPPRFSGLQFPNYSSELNVNALELDDSALYLCASSLEGHPTEAFFGQGTRLTVV.

The chain carries TRBV6-5 and TRBJ1-1, with D perhaps matching TRBD1 (5 bases). Germline CDR1 and CDR2: MNHEY and SVGAGI. The V end was cut by 0 bases, the J end by 11 bases, with 13 bases between. This CDR3 is 13 amino acids long. The CDR3 sequence is CASSYSGETGAFF. Written as DNA, the CDR3 is TGTGCCAGCAGTTACTCGGGGGAAACCGGGGCTTTCTTT.